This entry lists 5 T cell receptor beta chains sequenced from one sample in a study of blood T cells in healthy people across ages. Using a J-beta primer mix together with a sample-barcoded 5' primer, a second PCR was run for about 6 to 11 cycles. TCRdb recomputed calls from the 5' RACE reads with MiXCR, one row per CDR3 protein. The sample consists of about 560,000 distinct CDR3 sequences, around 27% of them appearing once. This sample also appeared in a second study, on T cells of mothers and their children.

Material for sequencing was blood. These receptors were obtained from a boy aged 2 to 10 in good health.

In DNA, the CDR3 is TGTGCCAGCAGTTACTCGACAGCGTCTAACTATGGCTACACCTTC. This translates into CASSYSTASNYGYTF. The rearrangement links TRBV6-5 to TRBJ1-2, with TRBD1 as a possible D gene (5 bases). CDR1 and CDR2 (germline): MNHEY, SVGAGI. V was shortened by 0 bases and J by 0 bases, with 8 bases between the two germline ends. CDR3 length equals 15 residues.

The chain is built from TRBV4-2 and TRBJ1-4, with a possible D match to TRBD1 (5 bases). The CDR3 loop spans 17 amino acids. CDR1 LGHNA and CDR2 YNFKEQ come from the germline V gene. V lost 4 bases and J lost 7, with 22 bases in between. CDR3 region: CASSPTPGGGGGEKLFF. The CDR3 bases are TGTGCCAGCAGCCCGACGCCCGGGGGGGGTGGAGGTGAAAAACTGTTTTTT.

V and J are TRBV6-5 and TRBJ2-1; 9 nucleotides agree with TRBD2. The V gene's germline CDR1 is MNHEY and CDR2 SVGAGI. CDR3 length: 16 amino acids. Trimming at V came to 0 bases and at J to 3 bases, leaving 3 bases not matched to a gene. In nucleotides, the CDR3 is TGTGCCAGCAGTTACTCAGGGCGGGGGGGCTACAATGAGCAGTTCTTC. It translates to CASSYSGRGGYNEQFF.

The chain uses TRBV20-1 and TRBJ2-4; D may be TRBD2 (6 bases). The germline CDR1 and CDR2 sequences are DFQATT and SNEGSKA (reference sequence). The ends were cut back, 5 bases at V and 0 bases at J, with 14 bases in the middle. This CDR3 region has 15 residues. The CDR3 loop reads CSASGDPEAKNIQYF. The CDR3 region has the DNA TGCAGTGCTTCGGGGGACCCTGAAGCCAAAAACATTCAGTACTTC.

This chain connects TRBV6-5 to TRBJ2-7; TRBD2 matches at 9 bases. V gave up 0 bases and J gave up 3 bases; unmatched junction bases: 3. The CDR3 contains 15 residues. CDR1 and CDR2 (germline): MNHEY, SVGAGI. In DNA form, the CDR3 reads TGTGCCAGCAGTTACTCTAGCGGGGGCTTCTACGAGCAGTACTTC. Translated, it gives CASSYSSGGFYEQYF.